Below, 14 T cell receptor beta chains from the same sample are listed, as sequenced in a study of shared clonotypes between healthy human individuals. TCRdb keeps only in-frame clones here, not all; method: immunoSEQ multiplex PCR. The sample consists of approximately 980,000 clones, about three quarters of them appearing once. Sequenced input: memory CD4+ T cells sorted from blood. Subset given: CD45RA-negative fraction. The receptors shown here come from a man between 18 and 29 years old in good health.

Note on this clone: The junction departs from the called germline gene at one end, perhaps through a read error. The J gene is TRBJ2-5, the V gene TRBV7-7; the match to TRBD1 covers 9 bases. The length of the CDR3 is 14 residues. CDR1 SSHAT and CDR2 FNYEAQ come from the germline V gene (reference sequence). The CDR3 DNA sequence: TGTGCTAGCAGCCTCCAGACAGGGGGAGAGACCCAGTACTTC. Its translation is CASSLQTGGETQYF. The full variable domain, in which reference TRBV7-7 and TRBJ2-5 provide the parts outside the CDR3, is GAGVSQSPRYKVTKRGQDVTLRCDPISSHATLYWYQQALGQGPEFLTYFNYEAQPDKSGLPSDRFSAERPEGSISTLTIQRTEQRDSAMYRCASSLQTGGETQYFGPGTRLLVL.

V and J are TRBV19 and TRBJ1-3, with no clear D. This CDR3 spans 16 amino acids. Germline V gene sequence: CDR1 LNHDA, CDR2 SQIVND (reference sequence). Deletions cut 3 bases from V and 0 bases from J, with 12 bases between. DNA of the CDR3: TGTGCCAGTAGTATTATGGAGGCGACCTCTGGAAACACCATATATTTT. It specifies CASSIMEATSGNTIYF.

The chain carries TRBV18 and TRBJ2-5; TRBD2 agrees at 12 bases. After removal of 1 base from V and 2 bases from J, the junction contained 5 bases not matched to a gene. The germline V gene has CDR1 KGHSH and CDR2 LQKENI. This CDR3 has 17 amino acids. The CDR3 is CASSPQQTSGGQETQYF. The CDR3 DNA follows: TGTGCCAGCTCACCACAACAGACTAGCGGGGGACAAGAGACCCAGTACTTC.

A remark on this clone: An end of the junction differs from the germline gene, which may be a read error. The V and J genes are TRBV28 and TRBJ1-3, with D unresolved. CDR3 length: 14 amino acids. Germline V gives CDR1 MDHEN, CDR2 SYDVKM. CDR3 sequence: CATSGGFSGNTIYF. Written as DNA, the CDR3 is TGTGCCACCTCCGGAGGTTTCTCTGGCAACACCATATATTTT.

The chain couples TRBV5-4 to TRBJ2-3, with 12 bases lining up with TRBD2. Trimming cost V 2 bases and J 5 bases; bases outside gene matches: 3. This CDR3 has 15 amino acids. The germline V gene encodes CDR1 SGHNT and CDR2 YYREEE (reference sequence). This chain's CDR3 is CASSFPSGGVDTQYF. CDR3 bases: TGTGCCAGCAGCTTTCCTAGCGGGGGGGTAGATACGCAGTATTTT.

The CDR3 coding sequence is TGTGCCATCAGTGGAGCAATGAGAGGGAACACCGGGGAGCTGTTTTTT. It codes for CAISGAMRGNTGELFF. The V and J genes are TRBV10-3 and TRBJ2-2; no reliable D call. The length of the CDR3 is 16 residues. CDR1 and CDR2 from the germline V gene are ENHRY and SYGVKD. V was trimmed by 4 bases and J by 1 base, leaving 13 bases between them.

The chain links TRBV9 to TRBJ1-1; a possible D gene is TRBD1 (5 bases). V was trimmed by 1 base and J by 2 bases, leaving 12 bases between them. Germline values: CDR1 SGDLS, CDR2 YYNGEE. The CDR3 has 15 residues. The CDR3 loop is CASSVQGGINTEAFF. The CDR3 DNA reads TGTGCCAGCAGCGTACAGGGCGGTATTAACACTGAAGCTTTCTTT.

The chain couples TRBV4-2 to TRBJ2-1; D unresolved. The germline CDR1 and CDR2 sequences are LGHNA and YNFKEQ. Between the trimmed V and J ends, which lost 1 base and 0 bases, there was a span of 10 bases. CDR3 length: 16 residues. The DNA of the CDR3 is TGTGCCAGCAGCCAAGGGAAGACCGACTCCTACAATGAGCAGTTCTTC. Amino acid sequence: CASSQGKTDSYNEQFF.

There are a few counts of this clone. Other DNA sequences of this sample code for an identical CDR3. V and J are TRBV6-4 and TRBJ2-3, with 7 positions matching TRBD2. With V trimmed by 6 bases and J by 2 bases, 5 bases remained unmatched. Per germline, CDR1 MRHNA and CDR2 SNTAGT. The CDR3 consists of 14 residues. The CDR3, as DNA: TGTGCCAGCAGCACGGGACTAAACACAGATACGCAGTATTTT. It yields the protein CASSTGLNTDTQYF.

The V and J genes are TRBV6-1 and TRBJ1-2, with D unresolved. Germline V gene lookup returns CDR1 MNHNS and CDR2 SASEGT. The length of the CDR3 is 15 residues. Trimming removed 4 bases from V and 2 bases from J, with 14 bases in between. For the CDR3, the DNA is TGTGCCAGCAGTGGATCCAATCTCCCCAACTATGGCTACACCTTC. This encodes CASSGSNLPNYGYTF.

There are a few counts of this clone. The chain joins TRBV28 to TRBJ1-1, with a possible D match to TRBD1 (5 bases). V was cut by 5 bases and J by 1 base, with 11 bases left in between. Germline V gene sequence: CDR1 MDHEN, CDR2 SYDVKM. The CDR3 extends over 14 amino acids. CDR3 DNA sequence: TGTGCCAGCAGTGGGTGGGACGGGAACACTGAAGCTTTCTTT. This encodes CASSGWDGNTEAFF.

This sequence joins TRBV7-8 and TRBJ2-5; 10 bases fit TRBD2. CDR1 and CDR2 (germline): SGHVS, FQNEAQ. The ends lost 5 bases at V and 4 bases at J; junction bases unmatched: 22. CDR3 length: 20 residues. The CDR3 DNA reads TGTGCCAGCAGCCTTGGAGTATTACTAGCGGGGAGAATAGGTCCAGAGACCCAGTACTTC. It specifies CASSLGVLLAGRIGPETQYF.

About this clone: Other DNA sequences in this specimen translate into the identical CDR3. The V and J genes are TRBV6-6 and TRBJ1-1; perhaps TRBD1 as D (6 bases). V shed 0 bases and J shed 5 bases, with 10 bases lying between them. The CDR3 is 14 residues long. Germline CDR1 reads MNHNY; CDR2 reads SVGAGI (reference sequence). The CDR3 reads CASSYSERGTEAFF. CDR3 nucleotide sequence: TGTGCCAGCAGTTACTCCGAAAGGGGGACTGAAGCTTTCTTT.

The rearrangement links TRBV27 to TRBJ2-7; TRBD2 matches at 9 bases. CDR1 is MNHEY, CDR2 SMNVEV, per germline (reference sequence). Unmatched junction bases numbered 4, after V lost 5 bases and J lost 2 bases. CDR3 size: 14 residues. The CDR3 region is CASSDSGGPYEQYF. CDR3 DNA sequence: TGTGCCAGCAGTGATAGCGGGGGTCCCTACGAGCAGTACTTC.